The rows below give T cell receptor beta chains drawn from one sample of a study of T cell changes during pregnancy in multiple sclerosis. Sequencing used immunoSEQ multiplex PCR; TCRdb keeps in-frame clones, though not all of them. This sample has approximately 13,000 clones, with 90% found just once. The sample was CD8+ T cells from peripheral blood mononuclear cells, taken after pregnancy. The receptors stem from a female donor in good health, enrolled as a control in a pregnancy study. Each CDR3 is given with its conserved first and last residue. A D gene is named only where the DNA matches it firmly. Clone size, where shown, is once, few, many, or a class for clones that have expanded.

size	V	D	J	DNA	CDR3
NA	TRBV5-6	NA	TRBJ1-4	TGTGCCAGCAGCCTCCTTCTGAGGTCTAATGAAAAACTGTTTTTT	CASSLLLRSNEKLFF
NA	TRBV5-4	TRBD2	TRBJ2-7	TGTGCCAGCAGCTCCGATTTGGGCGGGAGCTCCTACGAGCAGTACTTC	CASSSDLGGSSYEQYF
NA	TRBV4-1	TRBD1	TRBJ2-1	TGCGCCAGCAGCCCCACTCCGGCCGGGACAGGGGCTATCGATGAGCAGTTCTTC	CASSPTPAGTGAIDEQFF
NA	TRBV5-1	TRBD2	TRBJ2-7	TGCGCCAGCAGCTTGGAACCTCTTGGATGGGCGGGGGGTTTCTACGAGCAGTACTTC	CASSLEPLGWAGGFYEQYF
NA	TRBV6-1	NA	TRBJ1-5	TGTGCCAGCCGGGAATATAGCAATCAGCCCCAGCATTTT	CASREYSNQPQHF
NA	TRBV4-2	TRBD1	TRBJ1-2	TGTGCCAGCAGCCACGCGACAGGGGGCACCTTGGGAGTTGGGGGCTACACCTTC	CASSHATGGTLGVGGYTF
NA	TRBV15	NA	TRBJ1-1	TGTGCCACCAGCAGAGTTTGGGCACTTGAAGCTTTCTTT	CATSRVWALEAFF
NA	TRBV5-5	TRBD1	TRBJ1-6	TGTGCCAGCAGCGGAGGGACAGACTCACCCCTCCACTTT	CASSGGTDSPLHF
NA	TRBV29-1	NA	TRBJ2-2	TGCAGCGCTCTGGACGGAGGTACGAACACCGGGGAGCTGTTTTTT	CSALDGGTNTGELFF
NA	TRBV15	NA	TRBJ1-1	TGTGCCACCACCAGGGTCGGTGAGACTTTCTTT	CATTRVGETFF
once	TRBV5-1	NA	TRBJ1-2	TGCGCCAGCAGCTGGGGTCCGACCGGGATCTATGGCTACACCTTC	CASSWGPTGIYGYTF
NA	TRBV11-2	NA	TRBJ1-2	TGTGCCAGCAGCTTAGAAGAGGGAGGGGGAGGCTACACCTTC	CASSLEEGGGGYTF
once	TRBV5-8	TRBD1	TRBJ2-5	TGTGCCAGCAGCCCCGGGACAGAGCTACAAGAGACCCAGTACTTC	CASSPGTELQETQYF
NA	TRBV5-1	TRBD1	TRBJ1-6	TGCGCCAGCAGCTTGTCCAGGGGGGATTCACCCCTCCACTTT	CASSLSRGDSPLHF
few	TRBV30	NA	TRBJ1-1	TGTGCCTGGATCAGGCACACTGAAGCTTTCTTT	CAWIRHTEAFF
NA	TRBV6-4	NA	TRBJ2-3	TGTGCCAGCAGTGACTCTGAGGGATCGGATACGCAGTATTTT	CASSDSEGSDTQYF
NA	TRBV28	NA	TRBJ2-6	TGTGCCAGCAGTTTGGCTGACACCCACTCTGGGGCCAACGTCCTGACTTTC	CASSLADTHSGANVLTF
once	TRBV19	NA	TRBJ1-1	TGTGCCAGTAGTATAGACAGGGTAGGCACTGAAGCTTTCTTT	CASSIDRVGTEAFF
once	TRBV5-1	TRBD1	TRBJ2-2	TGCGCCAGCAGCTTGGGGACAGGGATCTACACCGGGGAGCTGTTTTTT	CASSLGTGIYTGELFF
NA	TRBV9	NA	TRBJ2-1	TGTGCCAGCAGCCCCTTCGATACGGGGTACAATGAGCAGTTCTTC	CASSPFDTGYNEQFF
NA	TRBV6-4	NA	TRBJ2-2	TGTGCCAGCACCTCGGATCCCAGCGCCGGGGAGCTGTTTTTT	CASTSDPSAGELFF
NA	TRBV7-9	TRBD2	TRBJ2-1	TGTGCCAGCAGTTCACCGGGGGGGGCTTCCTACAATGAGCAGTTCTTC	CASSSPGGASYNEQFF